This T cell receptor beta chain emerged from a study of vaccination effects on CD4 cells after COVID-19. Whole-study context: Post-vaccine sampling took place a median of 72 days after the second dose.

The assay was immunoSEQ multiplex PCR, and TCRdb's table has in-frame clones only and misses some. The table lists about 28,000 clones, less than 85% of them singletons. CDR1 and CDR2 (germline): MNHEY, SVGAGI. CDR3 length: 13 amino acids. With 5 bases clipped from V and 4 bases from J, the junction kept 1 base outside the gene matches. Comment on this clone: Its antigen is unidentified.

Pools of viral peptides were used by the ViraFEST assay to expand antigen-specific CD4+ T cells ahead of sequencing. At the end of 10 days of culture, CD4+ T cells were isolated. Two doses of either BNT162b2 or mRNA-1273 were given to each participant. Wells containing two million PBMC each were cultured with approximately 9.2 IU/ml IL-2 and approximately 10 ug/ml peptides. IL-2 medium was substituted for half the medium on days 3 and 7. The source of this sequence is a human donor who received a COVID-19 vaccine. Sequences were derived from CD4+ T cells from PBMCs cultured with HCoV-NL63 spike peptides, sampled after COVID-19 vaccination. The V gene is TRBV6-5, the J gene TRBJ1-5, with TRBD1 matching over 8 bases. Here the CDR3 reads CASSRDRNQPQHF. DNA of the CDR3: TGTGCCAGCAGTAGGGACAGGAATCAGCCCCAGCATTTT.